A single T cell receptor beta chain is shown here with its context. Its cognate antigen is unknown. The data stem from a study of T cell repertoires in cytomegalovirus infection. In TCRdb, the reads were re-called with MiXCR into one record per CDR3 protein. The sample lists under 600,000 distinct CDR3 sequences, more than 15% occurring once. Study-wide points: CMV-specific TCR beta clonotypes restricted by HLA-C were the ones dominating the ex vivo response. Cumulative public TCR beta family frequency identified carriers of CMV plus the relevant HLA.

Germline V gene sequence: CDR1 MGHRA, CDR2 YSYEKL. This CDR3 has 15 residues. Trimming cost V 1 base and J 1 base, with 7 bases left between them. Sequencing was done on a sample of CD8+ T cells from PBMCs. The clonotype originates from a human donor in good health (CMV status not recorded). Some clones in this sample may be carry-over from other donors' samples. The chain combines TRBV4-1 with TRBJ1-4; D remains unclear. The CDR3 is CASSQGGLTNEKLFF. The CDR3 DNA follows: TGCGCCAGCAGCCAAGGGGGTTTAACTAATGAAAAACTGTTTTTT.